This TCR beta chain was recorded in a study of blood T cell repertoires in COVID-19. Whole-study context: There were acute and convalescent COVID-19 samples, and they came from the United States, Italy and Spain. In each case, the material was cDNA or gDNA derived from T cells, B-cell-depleted T cells, or PBMCs.

The CDR3 loop spans 15 amino acids. Germline assignment: CDR1 WSHSY and CDR2 SAAADI. Trimming took 2 bases from V and 0 from J, leaving 10 bases between them. Authors' analysis steps: Amplified reference gene primers provided the basis for estimating nucleated cell counts. Produced via immunoSEQ multiplex PCR; TCRdb's table is partial and in-frame only. The V and J calls and clone size were taken over from that table, and D and trimming were inferred from the DNA. The sample includes under 300,000 clones, approximately 82% of them seen just once. Material: peripheral blood. This sequence was found in a man in his fifties or sixties who had recovered from COVID-19. The chain links TRBV10-2 to TRBJ1-1; D ambiguous. The CDR3 is CASSEPEALNTEAFF. The CDR3 DNA sequence: TGCGCCAGCAGTGAGCCTGAGGCTTTGAACACTGAAGCTTTCTTT.